This is a list of T cell receptor beta chains from one sample in a study of T cell changes during pregnancy in multiple sclerosis. This table comes from immunoSEQ multiplex PCR, and its TCRdb copy is limited to in-frame clones, with some not included. Here the sample spans 95,000 to 110,000 clones, around 91% being singletons. Sequenced here: peripheral blood, sampled after pregnancy. All receptors derive from a female donor with multiple sclerosis, enrolled in a pregnancy study. Both conserved end residues are part of each CDR3. A D gene is named only where the DNA matches it firmly. Rows may omit the clone size; those that give it use once, few, many or a size class.

d_call,clone_size,cdr3_length,j_call,v_call,cdr3_nt,cdr3_aa
TRBD1,-,14,TRBJ2-7,TRBV28,TGTGCCAGCAGGTCGACAGGGGGCCGGTACGAGCAGTACTTC,CASRSTGGRYEQYF
-,-,14,TRBJ2-5,TRBV21-1,TGTGCCAGCAGCACAGGGACAGCACAAGAGACCCAGTACTTC,CASSTGTAQETQYF
-,-,15,TRBJ1-5,TRBV27,TGTGCCAGCAGTTCGGCGGGGATCGCTAATCAGCCCCAGCATTTT,CASSSAGIANQPQHF
-,-,20,TRBJ2-6,TRBV9,TGTGCCAGCAGCTCCCGGGGGAGCGGAGTAGATTTCTCTGGGGCCAACGTCCTGACTTTC,CASSSRGSGVDFSGANVLTF
TRBD2,-,15,TRBJ2-7,TRBV10-3,TGTGCCATCAGTGATATGCGGGAGGCATCCTACGAGCAGTACTTC,CAISDMREASYEQYF
-,-,17,TRBJ1-4,TRBV25-1,TGTGCCAGCAGTGAAGGGTGGACAGATCCAACTAATGAAAAACTGTTTTTT,CASSEGWTDPTNEKLFF
TRBD2,-,14,TRBJ2-2,TRBV15,TGTGCCACCCGACTAGCGGGGGACACCGGGGAGCTGTTTTTT,CATRLAGDTGELFF
-,once,12,TRBJ2-7,TRBV29-1,TGCAGCGTTCAGCCAGGTACCTACGAGCAGTACTTC,CSVQPGTYEQYF
-,once,12,TRBJ2-3,TRBV29-1,TGCAGCGTTGAAGTAAGCACAGATACGCAGTATTTT,CSVEVSTDTQYF
-,-,17,TRBJ2-1,TRBV15,TGTGCCACCAGCAGGACCAGGGGACTACAGGCTTTCAATGAGCAGTTCTTC,CATSRTRGLQAFNEQFF
TRBD1,-,16,TRBJ1-4,TRBV18,TGTGCCAGCTCACCCCTCGGGACAGCAAGTAATGAAAAACTGTTTTTT,CASSPLGTASNEKLFF
-,-,14,TRBJ1-6,TRBV5-1,TGCGCCAGCAGCTTGACCCAGGGGAATTCACCCCTCCACTTT,CASSLTQGNSPLHF
-,-,13,TRBJ2-3,TRBV9,TGTGCCAGCAGCACCCACAAAACAGATACGCAGTATTTT,CASSTHKTDTQYF
TRBD1,-,15,TRBJ2-4,TRBV7-9,TGTGCCAGCAGCGCGACAGGGGGCTTAGAAAACATTCAGTACTTC,CASSATGGLENIQYF
TRBD1,-,13,TRBJ1-2,TRBV10-3,TGTGCCATCAAAGAGACAGGGGGCTATGGCTACACCTTC,CAIKETGGYGYTF
-,-,15,TRBJ1-2,TRBV2,TGTGCCAGCAACCCTGGTCACAGGAGAAACTATGGCTACACCTTC,CASNPGHRRNYGYTF
TRBD1,-,15,TRBJ1-6,TRBV9,TGTGCCAGCAGCGTTGAGGGACAGGGTTATTCACCCCTCCACTTT,CASSVEGQGYSPLHF
TRBD2,-,19,TRBJ2-2,TRBV11-2,TGTGCCAGCAGCCTCGTGATCGGGGCTAGCGGGAGTAAGACCGGGGAGCTGTTTTTT,CASSLVIGASGSKTGELFF
TRBD2,-,11,TRBJ2-1,TRBV7-3,TGTGCCAGCAGCTTCGGGGGGGAGCAGTTCTTC,CASSFGGEQFF
TRBD1,-,16,TRBJ2-1,TRBV5-1,TGCGCCAGCAGCCCCCCGGGGCAGGGGGCCTACAATGAGCAGTTCTTC,CASSPPGQGAYNEQFF
-,-,20,TRBJ2-1,TRBV5-1,TGCGCCAGCAGCAGAATACCCCCGGACTTGGGCTTCGGCTCCTACAATGAGCAGTTCTTC,CASSRIPPDLGFGSYNEQFF
-,-,13,TRBJ2-7,TRBV7-9,TGTGCCAGCAGCTTAGACAGCCAGTACGAGCAGTACTTC,CASSLDSQYEQYF
-,few,12,TRBJ2-7,TRBV15,TGTGCCACCAGCAGAGATAGCTACGAGCAGTACTTC,CATSRDSYEQYF
-,-,11,TRBJ2-3,TRBV30,TGTGCCTGGAGTGACCGGGATACGCAGTATTTT,CAWSDRDTQYF
TRBD2,once,19,TRBJ2-2,TRBV5-1,TGCGCCAGCAGCTTATCCTACAGGCCGACTAGCGGGAGTAAGGGGGAGCTGTTTTTT,CASSLSYRPTSGSKGELFF
TRBD1,-,15,TRBJ1-5,TRBV6-5,TGTGCCAGCAGCTCAGACAGGGGAAGCAATCAGCCCCAGCATTTT,CASSSDRGSNQPQHF
TRBD2,once,14,TRBJ2-3,TRBV29-1,TGCAGCGTTGGAAGGACTAGCAACGCAGATACGCAGTATTTT,CSVGRTSNADTQYF
TRBD1,-,17,TRBJ2-6,TRBV5-1,TGCGCCAGCAGCTTCAAACAGGGGGCTGGAGGGGCCAACGTCCTGACTTTC,CASSFKQGAGGANVLTF
-,once,15,TRBJ2-2,TRBV10-1,TGCGCCAGCAGTGGGGCAGGGATGAACACCGGGGAGCTGTTTTTT,CASSGAGMNTGELFF
-,-,15,TRBJ2-3,TRBV15,TGTGCCACCAGCAGAGAATGGCCTAGCACAGATACGCAGTATTTT,CATSREWPSTDTQYF
-,-,15,TRBJ2-7,TRBV28,TGTGCCAGCAGTTTAACGCGGGGCGCATCCTACGAGCAGTACTTC,CASSLTRGASYEQYF
-,-,13,TRBJ2-5,TRBV4-3,TGCGCCAGCAGCCAAGAGTTACCCGGTACCCAGTACTTC,CASSQELPGTQYF
-,-,16,TRBJ1-5,TRBV6-6,TGTGCCAGCGCCGCCAATGGGGCTACAAGCAATCAGCCCCAGCATTTT,CASAANGATSNQPQHF
-,-,13,TRBJ1-2,TRBV2,TGTGCCAGCAGCCCCACAGGGCGCTATGGCTACACCTTC,CASSPTGRYGYTF
TRBD2,-,14,TRBJ2-5,TRBV28,TGTGCCAGCAGACTGGGACTAGCGGGAGAGACCCAGTACTTC,CASRLGLAGETQYF
TRBD1,once,15,TRBJ1-1,TRBV11-2,TGTGCCAGCAGCTTAGCTGACAGGGGGATCGTTGAAGCTTTCTTT,CASSLADRGIVEAFF
-,few,16,TRBJ1-5,TRBV2,TGTGCCAGCAGTGAATCGACCCGCTCGGGAGGTCAGCCCCAGCATTTT,CASSESTRSGGQPQHF
TRBD1,-,15,TRBJ2-7,TRBV5-1,TGCGCCAGCAGCTTGGGGGGGACAGGGCCCTACGAGCAGTACTTC,CASSLGGTGPYEQYF
TRBD1,-,14,TRBJ2-7,TRBV27,TGTGCCAGCAGTGTACAGGGGGCCTCCTACGAGCAGTACTTC,CASSVQGASYEQYF
TRBD2,-,15,TRBJ2-3,TRBV5-4,TGTGCCAGCAGCTCAAGCGGGGGTCGCACAGATACGCAGTATTTT,CASSSSGGRTDTQYF
-,-,14,TRBJ2-7,TRBV9,TGTGCCAGCAGCCCAAGGACAAGTTCCTACGAGCAGTACTTC,CASSPRTSSYEQYF
-,-,17,TRBJ2-1,TRBV4-1,TGCGCCAGCAGCCAAGACCGAGCGGGCGGCTCCTACAATGAGCAGTTCTTC,CASSQDRAGGSYNEQFF
TRBD2,-,14,TRBJ2-7,TRBV27,TGTGCCAGCAGGGGACTAGCGGGGGAGTACGAGCAGTACTTC,CASRGLAGEYEQYF
-,-,15,TRBJ2-7,TRBV7-8,TGTGCCAGCAGCCCATCGGGATCCACACACCACGAGCAGTACTTC,CASSPSGSTHHEQYF
TRBD2,-,14,TRBJ2-2,TRBV19,TGTGCCAGTGGGGCCGCGGGGGGCACCGGGGAGCTGTTTTTT,CASGAAGGTGELFF
TRBD1,-,13,TRBJ2-3,TRBV4-1,TGCGCCAGCAGCCAGGGGGACAGGGTTACGCAGTATTTT,CASSQGDRVTQYF
TRBD2,-,16,TRBJ2-7,TRBV7-9,TGTGCCAGCAGCCCTCCGTGGACTAGTGGGTCCTACGAGCAGTACTTC,CASSPPWTSGSYEQYF
-,-,17,TRBJ1-4,TRBV5-1,TGCGCCAGCAGCTTTCATGAGGGAAGCACAACTAATGAAAAACTGCTTTTT,CASSFHEGSTTNEKLLF
TRBD1,-,13,TRBJ2-7,TRBV7-9,TGTGCCAGCAGTTTCGACAGGGGGGACGAGCAGTACTTC,CASSFDRGDEQYF
-,-,13,TRBJ1-4,TRBV2,TGTGCCAGCAGGGGGGGGCGAGCTGAAAAACTGTTTTTT,CASRGGRAEKLFF
TRBD2,-,16,TRBJ2-5,TRBV11-1,TGTGCCAGCAGCCCAGGGACTAGCGGGATTGGAGAGACCCAGTACTTC,CASSPGTSGIGETQYF
-,-,15,TRBJ2-1,TRBV28,TGTGCCAGCAGTTTAAGGGGAATCACCTACAATGAGCAGTTCTTC,CASSLRGITYNEQFF